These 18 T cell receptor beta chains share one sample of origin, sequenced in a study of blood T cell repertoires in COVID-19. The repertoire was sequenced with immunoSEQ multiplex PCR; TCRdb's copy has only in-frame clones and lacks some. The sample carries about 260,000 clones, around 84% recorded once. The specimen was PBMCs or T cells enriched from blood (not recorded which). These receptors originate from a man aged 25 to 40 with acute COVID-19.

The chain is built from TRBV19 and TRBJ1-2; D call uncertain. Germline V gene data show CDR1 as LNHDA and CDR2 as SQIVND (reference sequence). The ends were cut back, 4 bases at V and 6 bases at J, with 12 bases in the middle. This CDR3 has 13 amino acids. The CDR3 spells CASSTGRKDGYTF. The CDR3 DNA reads TGTGCCAGTAGTACCGGTCGAAAAGATGGCTACACCTTC.

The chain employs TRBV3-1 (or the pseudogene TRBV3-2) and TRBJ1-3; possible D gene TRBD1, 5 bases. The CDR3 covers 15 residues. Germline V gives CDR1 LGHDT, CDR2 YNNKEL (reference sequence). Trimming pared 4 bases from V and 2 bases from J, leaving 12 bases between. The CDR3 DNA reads TGTGCCAGCAGCCCTCAGGGTAAAGCTGGAAACACCATATATTTT. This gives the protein CASSPQGKAGNTIYF.

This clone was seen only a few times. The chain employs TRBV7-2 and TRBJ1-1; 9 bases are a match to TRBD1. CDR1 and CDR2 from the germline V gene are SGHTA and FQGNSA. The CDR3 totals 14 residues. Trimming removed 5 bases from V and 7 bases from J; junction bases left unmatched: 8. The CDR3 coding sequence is TGTGCCAGCAGCGCAAGACAGGGGGTTAGTGAAGCTTTCTTT. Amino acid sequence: CASSARQGVSEAFF.

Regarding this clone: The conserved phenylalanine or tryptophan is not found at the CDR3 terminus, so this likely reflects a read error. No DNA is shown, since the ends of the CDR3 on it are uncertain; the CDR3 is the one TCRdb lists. CDR3: CASSRPGGELII. This chain connects TRBV7-8 to TRBJ2-7; TRBD2, the table's D call, was not compared with the DNA. The CDR3 totals 12 residues, both ends included. Looked up from germline, CDR1 is SGHVS and CDR2 is FQNEAQ.

The CDR3 region is CASSFLAGVDEQFF. CDR3 bases: TGTGCCAGCAGCTTTCTAGCGGGAGTCGATGAGCAGTTCTTC. The rearrangement joins TRBV7-6 to TRBJ2-1; 10 bases are shared with TRBD2. Per germline, CDR1 SGHVS and CDR2 FNYEAQ. This CDR3 contains 14 residues. V lost 3 bases to trimming and J lost 8 bases; unmatched junction nucleotides: 4. The whole variable domain, remainder taken from reference TRBV7-6 and TRBJ2-1, is GAGVSQSPRYKVTKRGQDVALRCDPISGHVSLYWYRQALGQGPEFLTYFNYEAQQDKSGLPNDRFSAERPEGSISTLTIQRTEQRDSAMYRCASSFLAGVDEQFFGPGTRLTVL.

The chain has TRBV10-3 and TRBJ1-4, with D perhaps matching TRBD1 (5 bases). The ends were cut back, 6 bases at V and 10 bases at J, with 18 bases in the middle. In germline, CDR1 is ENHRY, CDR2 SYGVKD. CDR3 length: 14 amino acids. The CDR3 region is CAISDGGVLTKLFF. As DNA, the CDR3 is TGTGCCATCAGCGACGGGGGAGTACTTACAAAACTGTTTTTT.

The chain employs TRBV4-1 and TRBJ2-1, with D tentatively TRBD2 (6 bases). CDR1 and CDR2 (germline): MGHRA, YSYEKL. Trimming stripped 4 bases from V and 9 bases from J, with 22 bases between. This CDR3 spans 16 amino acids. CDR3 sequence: CASSPLFRESHAEQFF. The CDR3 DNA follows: TGCGCCAGCAGCCCCCTCTTCCGGGAGTCCCATGCTGAGCAGTTCTTC.

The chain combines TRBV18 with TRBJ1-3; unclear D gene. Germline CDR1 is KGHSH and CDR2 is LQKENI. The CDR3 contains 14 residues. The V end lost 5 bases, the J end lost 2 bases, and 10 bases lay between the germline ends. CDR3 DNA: TGTGCCAGCTCAGCTACAGCTGCTGGAAACACCATATATTTT. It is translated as CASSATAAGNTIYF.

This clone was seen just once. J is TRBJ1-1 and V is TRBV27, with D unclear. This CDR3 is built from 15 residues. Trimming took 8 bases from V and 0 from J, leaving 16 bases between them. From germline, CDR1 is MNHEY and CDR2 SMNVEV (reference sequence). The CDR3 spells CASLPAGYMNTEAFF. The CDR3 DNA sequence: TGTGCCAGCCTCCCGGCAGGCTACATGAACACTGAAGCTTTCTTT.

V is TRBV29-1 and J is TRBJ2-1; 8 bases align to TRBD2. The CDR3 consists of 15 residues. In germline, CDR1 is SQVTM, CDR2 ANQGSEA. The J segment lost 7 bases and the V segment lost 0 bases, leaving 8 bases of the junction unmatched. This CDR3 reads CSVEDERELSNEQFF. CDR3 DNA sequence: TGCAGCGTTGAAGATGAGCGGGAGCTTTCGAATGAGCAGTTCTTC.

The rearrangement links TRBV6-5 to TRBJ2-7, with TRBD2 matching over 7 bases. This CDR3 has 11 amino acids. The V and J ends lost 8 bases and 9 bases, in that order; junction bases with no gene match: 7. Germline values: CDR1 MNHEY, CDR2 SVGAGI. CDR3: CASGGVEGQYV. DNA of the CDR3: TGTGCCAGCGGGGGGGTAGAGGGGCAGTACGTC.

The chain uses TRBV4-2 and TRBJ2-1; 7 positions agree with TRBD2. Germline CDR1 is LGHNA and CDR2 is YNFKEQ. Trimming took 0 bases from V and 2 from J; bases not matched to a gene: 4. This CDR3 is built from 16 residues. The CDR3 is CASSQERLAPYNEQFF. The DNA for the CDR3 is TGTGCCAGCAGCCAAGAACGACTAGCTCCCTACAATGAGCAGTTCTTC.

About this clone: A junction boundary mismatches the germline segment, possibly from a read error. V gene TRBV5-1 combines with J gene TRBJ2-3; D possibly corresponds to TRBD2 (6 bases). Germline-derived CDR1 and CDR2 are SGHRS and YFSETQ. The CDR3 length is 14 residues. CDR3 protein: CASSLNRGTDTQYF. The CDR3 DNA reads TGTGCCAGCAGCTTGAATAGAGGGACTGATACGCAGTATTTT.

DNA for the CDR3: TGTGCCAGCAGCTTAGAGGGGATCGGCCTAGTGGCCAAAAACATTCAGTACTTC. Protein: CASSLEGIGLVAKNIQYF. This chain joins TRBV7-9 and TRBJ2-4, with D possibly being TRBD1 (5 bases). The CDR3 extends over 18 amino acids. Germline values: CDR1 SEHNR, CDR2 FQNEAQ (reference sequence). V lost 1 base, J lost 1 base, and 17 bases lay in between. Drawing the rest from reference TRBV7-9 and TRBJ2-4, the complete variable domain is DTGVSQNPRHKITKRGQNVTFRCDPISEHNRLYWYRQTLGQGPEFLTYFQNEAQLEKSRLLSDRFSAERPKGSFSTLEIQRTEQGDSAMYLCASSLEGIGLVAKNIQYFGAGTRLSVL.

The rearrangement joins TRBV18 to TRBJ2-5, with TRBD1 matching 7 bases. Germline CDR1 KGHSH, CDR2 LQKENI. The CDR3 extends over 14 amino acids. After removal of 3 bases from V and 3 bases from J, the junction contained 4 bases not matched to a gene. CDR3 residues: CASSPTGPKETQYF. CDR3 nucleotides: TGTGCCAGCTCACCGACAGGGCCTAAAGAGACCCAGTACTTC.

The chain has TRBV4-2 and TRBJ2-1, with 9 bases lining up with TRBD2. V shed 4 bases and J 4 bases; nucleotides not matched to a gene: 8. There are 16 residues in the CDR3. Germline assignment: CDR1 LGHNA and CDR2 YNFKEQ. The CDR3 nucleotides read TGTGCCAGCAGCCCCGCCGTAGCGGGAGCATACAATGAGCAGTTCTTC. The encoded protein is CASSPAVAGAYNEQFF.

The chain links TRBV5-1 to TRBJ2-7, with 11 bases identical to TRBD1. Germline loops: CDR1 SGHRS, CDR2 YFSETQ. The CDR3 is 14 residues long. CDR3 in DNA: TGTGCCAGCAGCTTGGGACAGGGGGTCTACGAGCAGTACGTC. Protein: CASSLGQGVYEQYV.

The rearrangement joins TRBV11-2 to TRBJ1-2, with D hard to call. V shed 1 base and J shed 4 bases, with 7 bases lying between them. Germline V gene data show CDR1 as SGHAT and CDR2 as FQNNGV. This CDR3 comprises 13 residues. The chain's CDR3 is CASSLAGSYGYTF. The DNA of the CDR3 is TGTGCCAGCAGCTTAGCTGGCTCCTATGGCTACACCTTC.